A single sample gave rise to the 27 T cell receptor beta chains below, sequenced in a study of shared clonotypes between healthy human individuals. Sequencing was performed with immunoSEQ multiplex PCR; in TCRdb, only in-frame clones are kept and a portion is missing. The sample shows roughly 640,000 clones, 74% of them seen only once. Sequencing was done on a sample of memory CD4+ T cells sorted from blood. The subset denotes: CD45RA-negative fraction. Source of these receptors: a woman in her thirties in good health.

V and J are TRBV29-1 and TRBJ2-2; 11 bases are a match to TRBD2. Trimming at V came to 1 base and at J to 7 bases, leaving 5 bases not matched to a gene. The CDR3 extends over 15 amino acids. In germline, CDR1 is SQVTM, CDR2 ANQGSEA. This chain's CDR3 is CSVEVLAGAIGELFF. The DNA of the CDR3 is TGCAGCGTTGAAGTACTAGCGGGGGCTATCGGGGAGCTGTTTTTT.

This sequence joins TRBV4-1 and TRBJ2-7, with a tentative D call TRBD2 (6 bases). V was shortened by 3 bases and J by 1 base, with 10 bases between the two germline ends. This CDR3 spans 14 amino acids. The V gene's germline CDR1 is MGHRA and CDR2 YSYEKL. Here the CDR3 DNA reads TGCGCCAGCAGCCAGGGACTTCGATCCTACGAGCAGTACTTC. It yields the protein CASSQGLRSYEQYF.

This sequence joins TRBV28 and TRBJ2-3, with 8 positions matching TRBD1. With 6 bases clipped from V and 0 bases from J, the junction kept 5 bases outside the gene matches. Germline V gene data show CDR1 as MDHEN and CDR2 as SYDVKM. The length of the CDR3 is 15 residues. The CDR3 here is CASSLTGASTDTQYF. CDR3 bases: TGTGCCAGCAGCTTGACAGGGGCCAGCACAGATACGCAGTATTTT.

V is TRBV6-1 and J is TRBJ2-1, with D unresolved. With 2 bases removed from V and 7 bases from J, the gap between germline ends came to 15 bases. Per germline, CDR1 MNHNS and CDR2 SASEGT. The CDR3 has 15 residues. CDR3 loop: CASSEMSQVQNEQFF. CDR3 in DNA: TGTGCCAGCAGTGAAATGTCCCAGGTCCAGAATGAGCAGTTCTTC.

The chain links TRBV14 to TRBJ2-1, with TRBD2 matching 10 bases. Trimming removed 4 bases from V and 6 bases from J; junction bases left unmatched: 9. The CDR3 sequence is 16 residues long. The germline gives CDR1 SGHDN, CDR2 FVKESK. CDR3 sequence: CASSPAPGTSVNEQFF. In nucleotides, the CDR3 is TGTGCCAGCAGCCCAGCCCCCGGGACTAGCGTCAATGAGCAGTTCTTC.

V and J are TRBV5-1 and TRBJ2-1, with a weak D call TRBD2 (7 bases). The CDR3 has 14 residues. Per germline, CDR1 SGHRS and CDR2 YFSETQ. V lost 3 bases and J lost 6, with 13 bases in between. The CDR3 DNA reads as TGCGCCAGCAGCTCTGGGGGGGCGACCAATGAGCAGTTCTTC. This gives the protein CASSSGGATNEQFF.

This chain links TRBV28 with TRBJ1-4; tentative D call: TRBD1 (5 bases). Germline-derived CDR1 and CDR2 are MDHEN and SYDVKM. V lost 2 bases, J lost 8 bases, and 9 bases lay in between. The length of the CDR3 is 13 residues. This chain's CDR3 is CASSLDGDEKLFF. The CDR3 coding sequence is TGTGCCAGCAGTTTAGATGGGGACGAAAAACTGTTTTTT.

This clone was seen a few times. The chain carries TRBV28 and TRBJ1-5; 10 bases match TRBD1. V lost 6 bases, J lost 3 bases, and 8 bases stayed unmatched. The CDR3 has 16 amino acids. The V gene's germline CDR1 is MDHEN and CDR2 SYDVKM. The CDR3 loop reads CASRALDRGFNQPQHF. CDR3 DNA sequence: TGTGCCAGCAGGGCCCTGGACAGGGGGTTCAATCAGCCCCAGCATTTT.

This chain links TRBV5-8 with TRBJ1-2; D uncertain. V was shortened by 4 bases and J by 2 bases, with 12 bases between the two germline ends. Germline V gives CDR1 SGHTS, CDR2 YDEGEE. The CDR3 runs to 14 residues. This CDR3 is CASSLLTGNYGYTF. The DNA of the CDR3 is TGTGCCAGCAGCCTACTGACGGGGAACTATGGCTACACCTTC.

The CDR3 region has the DNA TGTGCCAGTAGTCCACGGACTAGCGGCACCTACGAGCAGTACTTC. It specifies CASSPRTSGTYEQYF. This rearrangement joins TRBV19 to TRBJ2-7, with 10 bases matching TRBD2. The germline gives CDR1 LNHDA, CDR2 SQIVND (reference sequence). J gave up 2 bases and V 5 bases, and 6 bases lay outside the gene matches. The CDR3 has 15 amino acids.

This clone was seen only once. CDR3 in amino acids: CASSSALNYGYTF. The DNA of the CDR3 is TGCGCCAGCAGCTCGGCCCTAAACTATGGCTACACCTTC. J is TRBJ1-2 and V is TRBV5-1; D not certain. This CDR3 spans 13 amino acids. Germline V CDR1 and CDR2: SGHRS, YFSETQ. V was clipped by 3 bases and J by 2 bases, with 8 bases between them.

This clone was counted only a few times. The chain couples TRBV29-1 to TRBJ1-1, with D possibly being TRBD1 (5 bases). The CDR3 has 13 amino acids. Looked up from germline, CDR1 is SQVTM and CDR2 is ANQGSEA. Trimming took off 4 bases at V and 11 bases at J, with 20 bases between the two ends. In DNA form, the CDR3 reads TGCAGCGTTGTTTTCATGGAGACAGCGCGGGCTTTCTTT. Translated: CSVVFMETARAFF.

This clone was found once. The chain combines TRBV18 with TRBJ2-3; TRBD2 is a possible D gene (6 bases). The CDR3 is 18 residues long. V was trimmed by 1 base and J by 3 bases, leaving 20 bases between them. The germline V gene has CDR1 KGHSH and CDR2 LQKENI. In DNA form, the CDR3 reads TGTGCCAGCTCACCACGTGTGTTTGAGGGAGGAATAACAGATACGCAGTATTTT. Protein product: CASSPRVFEGGITDTQYF.

The V and J genes are TRBV19 and TRBJ1-1, with 8 positions matching TRBD1. Germline V gene lookup returns CDR1 LNHDA and CDR2 SQIVND (reference sequence). CDR3 length: 15 residues. Trimming took 5 bases from V and 1 from J; bases not matched to a gene: 6. The CDR3 loop is CASSVPGGWNTEAFF. The CDR3 nucleotides read TGTGCCAGTAGTGTCCCAGGGGGCTGGAACACTGAAGCTTTCTTT.

This clone has a count of ten or more. The chain has TRBV27 and TRBJ2-2; 10 bases are a match to TRBD2. The CDR3 totals 15 residues. Trimming cost V 5 bases and J 4 bases; bases outside gene matches: 4. Germline V gene sequence: CDR1 MNHEY, CDR2 SMNVEV (reference sequence). Here the CDR3 reads CASSLSGRVTGELFF. DNA of the CDR3: TGTGCCAGCAGTCTAAGCGGGAGGGTCACCGGGGAGCTGTTTTTT.

V usage is TRBV10-3 and J usage is TRBJ2-5, with 7 bases that match TRBD2. The germline CDR1 and CDR2 sequences are ENHRY and SYGVKD. V trimming: 2 bases; J trimming: 4 bases; junction bases outside the gene matches: 7. This CDR3 is built from 15 residues. CDR3 residues: CAISEAGEGRETQYF. The DNA for the CDR3 is TGTGCCATCAGTGAGGCCGGGGAGGGGCGAGAGACCCAGTACTTC.

The DNA for the CDR3 is TGTGCCAGCAGTTTCTTCGGCGGGAGGGCCGAGCAGTACTTC. Translated: CASSFFGGRAEQYF. The rearrangement joins TRBV28 to TRBJ2-7; 9 nucleotides align to TRBD2. V shed 3 bases, J shed 6 bases, and the junction held 6 bases outside the gene matches. This CDR3 has 14 amino acids. Looked up from germline, CDR1 is MDHEN and CDR2 is SYDVKM.

The rearrangement joins TRBV13 to TRBJ2-1; the match to TRBD2 covers 13 bases. The CDR3 spans 18 residues. Germline CDR1 reads PRHDT; CDR2 reads FYEKMQ (reference sequence). The V gene end was trimmed by 6 bases and the J gene end by 0 bases; junction bases not matched to a gene: 8. CDR3 in amino acids: CASRSLAGGISSYNEQFF. The CDR3 DNA follows: TGTGCCAGCAGATCACTAGCGGGGGGGATAAGCTCCTACAATGAGCAGTTCTTC. Together with reference TRBV13 and TRBJ2-1, the CDR3 gives the full variable domain: AAGVIQSPRHLIKEKRETATLKCYPIPRHDTVYWYQQGPGQDPQFLISFYEKMQSDKGSIPDRFSAQQFSDYHSELNMSSLELGDSALYFCASRSLAGGISSYNEQFFGPGTRLTVL.

The chain links TRBV28 to TRBJ1-5, with D perhaps TRBD1 (6 bases). Germline CDR1 MDHEN, CDR2 SYDVKM. V was pared by 7 bases and J by 1 base, with 20 bases between. The CDR3 is 17 residues long. CDR3 DNA sequence: TGTGCCAGCAACCCGCTCGACAGGATCGTGAGCAATCAGCCCCAGCATTTT. This encodes CASNPLDRIVSNQPQHF.

This chain uses TRBV5-1 with TRBJ2-7, with 8 bases identical to TRBD2. The CDR3 totals 15 residues. The trim removed 0 bases at V and 6 bases at J, leaving 8 bases unmatched. CDR1 SGHRS and CDR2 YFSETQ come from the germline V gene. CDR3 protein: CASSLGSAGVSEQYF. DNA of the CDR3: TGCGCCAGCAGCTTGGGTTCAGCGGGAGTTTCCGAGCAGTACTTC.

The V gene is TRBV13, the J gene TRBJ1-1; 10 bases match TRBD1. Germline V lookup: CDR1 PRHDT, CDR2 FYEKMQ (reference sequence). The V segment lost 1 base and the J segment 6 bases; nucleotides outside the gene matches: 8. The CDR3 consists of 16 residues. CDR3 in DNA: TGTGCCAGCAGCTTAGTCCTCGGGACAGGGGCTCCTGAAGCTTTCTTT. Protein sequence: CASSLVLGTGAPEAFF.

This chain joins TRBV11-2 and TRBJ2-5, with a possible D match to TRBD1 (7 bases). CDR1 is SGHAT, CDR2 FQNNGV, per germline. The CDR3 is 15 amino acids. V lost 2 bases, J lost 5 bases, and 15 bases lay in between. The CDR3 here is CASSLWARGRETQYF. DNA of the CDR3: TGTGCCAGCAGCTTATGGGCCAGGGGGAGGGAGACCCAGTACTTC.

This clone was counted only a few times. The chain is built from TRBV5-1 and TRBJ2-2; 8 bases are a match to TRBD1. The junction had 8 bases not matched to a gene; V was cut back by 3 bases and J by 10 bases. The CDR3 loop spans 14 amino acids. CDR1 and CDR2 from the germline V gene are SGHRS and YFSETQ. The CDR3 DNA follows: TGCGCCAGCAGCTATACAGGGGGAGGCGAGGAGCTGTTTTTT. Encoded protein: CASSYTGGGEELFF.

The chain uses TRBV6-5 and TRBJ2-3, with a tentative D call TRBD1 (5 bases). The CDR3 totals 13 residues. Germline lookup yields CDR1 MNHEY and CDR2 SVGAGI. With 9 bases removed from V and 5 bases from J, the gap between germline ends came to 15 bases. DNA for the CDR3: TGTGCCAGTCCGACGCAGGGTGAAGATACGCAGTATTTT. It yields the protein CASPTQGEDTQYF.

This clone has at least ten counts. The rearrangement uses TRBV19 and TRBJ1-5; 7 bases map to TRBD1. The CDR3 covers 14 residues. Germline CDR1 reads LNHDA; CDR2 reads SQIVND (reference sequence). CDR3 DNA: TGTGGGAGTATGGGGACAGTGGGCAATCAGCCCCAGCATTTT. The encoded protein is CGSMGTVGNQPQHF.

The chain links TRBV10-1 to TRBJ2-3, with D hard to call. The germline V gene has CDR1 WNHNN and CDR2 SYGVQD (reference sequence). The CDR3 is 14 residues long. Trimming took off 0 bases at V and 7 bases at J, with 11 bases between the two ends. The CDR3 spells CASSESSVPYTQYF. The CDR3 nucleotides are TGCGCCAGCAGTGAGTCGTCGGTCCCCTATACGCAGTATTTT.

This clone was counted between two and nine times. J is TRBJ2-5 and V is TRBV7-2, with 8 bases fitting TRBD2. V dropped 5 bases and J dropped 5; count of bases not matched to a gene: 13. There are 16 residues in the CDR3. Germline assignment: CDR1 SGHTA and CDR2 FQGNSA. CDR3 DNA sequence: TGTGCCAGCAGCCCGCAACCGGGACTAGGCGGCGAGACCCAGTACTTC. It codes for CASSPQPGLGGETQYF.